One sample yielded the 4 T cell receptor beta chains listed below, sequenced in a study of OX40 agonist ivuxolimab in advanced cancers. The repertoire was sequenced with immunoSEQ multiplex PCR; TCRdb's copy has only in-frame clones and lacks some. The data hold about 13,000 clones, with 75% to 90% observed a single time. The sequenced sample was CD4+ or CD8+ T cells sorted from blood, obtained in a trial of the OX40 agonist ivuxolimab. These receptors all stem from an adult with an advanced solid tumor such as melanoma, head and neck, liver or kidney cancer.

This clone has only a few counts. The genes are TRBV5-6 and TRBJ2-4; unclear D gene. Trimming took 6 bases from V and 10 from J, leaving 14 bases between them. Per the germline V gene, CDR1 is SGHDT and CDR2 is YYEEEE. This CDR3 is 12 amino acids long. The CDR3 loop reads CASNNAEPIQYF. The CDR3 DNA reads as TGTGCCAGCAACAATGCCGAGCCTATTCAGTACTTC.

The chain couples TRBV4-2 to TRBJ1-5, with 8 bases fitting TRBD1. The CDR3 contains 15 residues. Germline CDR1 reads LGHNA; CDR2 reads YNFKEQ. V gave up 4 bases and J gave up 4 bases; unmatched junction bases: 6. This chain's CDR3 is CASSLATGGNQPQHF. Here the CDR3 DNA reads TGTGCCAGCAGCCTAGCTACAGGGGGGAATCAGCCCCAGCATTTT.

The genes are TRBV27 and TRBJ1-5; TRBD1 is a possible D gene (6 bases). This CDR3 is 13 amino acids long. Germline V gene data show CDR1 as MNHEY and CDR2 as SMNVEV (reference sequence). V gave up 3 bases and J gave up 6 bases, with 9 bases separating them. CDR3 sequence reads: CASSLGASQPQHF. In DNA form, the CDR3 reads TGTGCCAGCAGTTTGGGGGCGAGTCAGCCCCAGCATTTT.

This clone was counted a single time. This chain links TRBV14 with TRBJ2-7; maybe TRBD1 (6 bases). The CDR3 loop spans 13 amino acids. Germline V CDR1 and CDR2: SGHDN, FVKESK. V gave up 4 bases and J gave up 5 bases, with 12 bases separating them. In nucleotides, the CDR3 is TGTGCCAGCAGCCTGGGCAGGGGAAACGAGCAGTACTTC. Its protein product is CASSLGRGNEQYF.